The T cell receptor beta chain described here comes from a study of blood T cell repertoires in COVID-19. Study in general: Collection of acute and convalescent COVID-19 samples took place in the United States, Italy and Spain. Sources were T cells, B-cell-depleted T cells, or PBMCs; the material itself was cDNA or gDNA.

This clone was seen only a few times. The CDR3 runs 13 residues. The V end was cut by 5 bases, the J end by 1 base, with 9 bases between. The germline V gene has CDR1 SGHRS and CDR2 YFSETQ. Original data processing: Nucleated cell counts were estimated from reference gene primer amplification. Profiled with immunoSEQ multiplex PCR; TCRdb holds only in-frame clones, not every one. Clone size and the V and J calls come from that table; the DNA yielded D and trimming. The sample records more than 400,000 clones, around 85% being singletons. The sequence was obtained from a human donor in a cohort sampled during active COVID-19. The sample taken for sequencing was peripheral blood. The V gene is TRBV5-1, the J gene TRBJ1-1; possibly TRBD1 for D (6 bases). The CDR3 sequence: CASRVQGNTEAFF. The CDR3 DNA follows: TGCGCCAGCAGGGTACAGGGGAACACTGAAGCTTTCTTT.